The 15 T cell receptor beta chains reported below all come from one sample, sequenced in a study of blood T cells in healthy people across ages. With a J-beta primer mix and a sample-barcoded 5' primer, a second PCR ran about 7 to 11 cycles. One entry per CDR3 protein results from TCRdb running MiXCR on the 5' RACE reads. The sample contains 700,000 to 850,000 distinct CDR3 sequences, 35% to 40% of which appear only once. The sequenced sample consisted of blood. These receptors all stem from a man aged 18 to 30 in good health.

The count of this clonotype is one. Compared with germline, one end of the junction differs, possibly owing to a read error. The chain combines TRBV6-5 with TRBJ2-5, with D perhaps being TRBD1 or TRBD2 (5 bases each). This CDR3 is 16 amino acids long. The germline gives CDR1 MNHEY, CDR2 SVGAGI. The CDR3 loop is CAGSYSGLRIQETQYF. CDR3 in DNA: TGTGCCGGCAGTTACTCGGGGCTGAGGATCCAAGAGACCCAGTACTTC.

This clonotype was counted ten times or more. This chain joins TRBV7-2 and TRBJ2-7; the D gene is possibly TRBD1 (5 bases). CDR1 is SGHTA, CDR2 FQGNSA, per germline. Trimming shortened V by 2 bases and J by 10 bases, and 12 bases separated the two germline ends. The CDR3 length is 12 residues. The DNA of the CDR3 is TGTGCCAGCAGCTTATCAGGGCTGGAACAGTACTTC. Translating gives CASSLSGLEQYF.

J is TRBJ2-5 and V is TRBV7-2; D possibly corresponds to TRBD1 (5 bases). CDR3 length: 13 residues. Germline CDR1 and CDR2: SGHTA and FQGNSA. V lost 0 bases, J lost 11 bases, and 13 bases lay in between. The CDR3 spells CASSLARGAGQYF. Here the CDR3 DNA reads TGTGCCAGCAGCTTAGCTAGGGGTGCAGGGCAGTACTTC.

This clonotype was seen once. Just one base apart from a much larger clone, this may be a read error. The chain joins TRBV4-3 to TRBJ1-2; D is perhaps TRBD1 (6 bases). There are 16 residues in the CDR3. Germline-derived CDR1 and CDR2 are LGHNA and YSLEER. V gave up 3 bases and J gave up 3 bases, with 17 bases separating them. The CDR3 here is CASSHHLYRVDYGYTF. CDR3 nucleotide sequence: TGCGCCAGCAGCCACCATCTTTACAGGGTGGACTATGGCTACACCTTC.

V is TRBV4-3 and J is TRBJ2-7; TRBD2 aligns across 7 bases. V was clipped by 1 base and J by 5 bases; unmatched bases: 5. Germline V gene lookup returns CDR1 LGHNA and CDR2 YSLEER. CDR3 size: 14 residues. The CDR3: CASSQGGRGDEQYF. Written as DNA, the CDR3 is TGCGCCAGCAGCCAAGGGGGGAGGGGCGACGAGCAGTACTTC.

This clonotype was detected a few times. A much more abundant neighbour one base away suggests this may be a read error. V usage is TRBV6-6 and J usage is TRBJ2-5; D ambiguous. Trimming took off 5 bases at V and 1 base at J, with 11 bases between the two ends. Germline lookup yields CDR1 MNHNY and CDR2 SVGAGI (reference sequence). The CDR3 loop spans 14 amino acids. CDR3 nucleotides: TGTGCCAGCAGTGACGACGGAATCCAAGAGACCCAGTACTTC. Protein product: CASSDDGIQETQYF.

The gene calls are TRBV20-1 and TRBJ1-2; TRBD1 matches 7 bases. V shed 6 bases and J 8 bases; nucleotides not matched to a gene: 12. This CDR3 has 13 amino acids. CDR1 DFQATT and CDR2 SNEGSKA come from the germline V gene (reference sequence). The CDR3, as DNA: TGCAGTGCCGCCGGACAGGTTCCGGGGGGCTACACCTTC. Translating it yields CSAAGQVPGGYTF.

V is TRBV11-2 and J is TRBJ2-1; 12 bases match TRBD2. V trimming: 2 bases; J trimming: 10 bases; junction bases outside the gene matches: 9. The CDR3 extends over 16 amino acids. The germline gives CDR1 SGHAT, CDR2 FQNNGV. CDR3 sequence: CASSLLAGGDLGEQFF. The CDR3 DNA sequence: TGTGCCAGCAGCTTACTAGCGGGGGGGGACTTGGGGGAGCAGTTCTTC. Using reference TRBV11-2 and TRBJ2-1 for the parts outside the CDR3, the full variable domain is EAGVAQSPRYKIIEKRQSVAFWCNPISGHATLYWYQQILGQGPKLLIQFQNNGVVDDSQLPKDRFSAERLKGVDSTLKIQPAKLEDSAVYLCASSLLAGGDLGEQFFGPGTRLTVL.

The V gene is TRBV28, the J gene TRBJ2-2; unclear D gene. The CDR3 length is 12 residues. V lost 6 bases, J lost 6 bases, and 8 bases lay in between. Germline CDR1 reads MDHEN; CDR2 reads SYDVKM. The DNA of the CDR3 is TGTGCCAGCAGACGCGGTTCCGGGGAGCTGTTTTTT. Its protein is CASRRGSGELFF.

This clonotype was recorded a few times. The chain combines TRBV6-2 or TRBV6-3 with TRBJ2-3, with no clear D. The CDR3 runs to 12 residues. The germline V and J ends were trimmed by 6 bases and 6 bases, with 10 bases remaining between them. The germline V gene encodes CDR1 MNHEY and CDR2 SVGEGT. CDR3 bases: TGTGCCAGCAGCAACGTGGTTGATACGCAGTATTTT. Its protein is CASSNVVDTQYF.

The chain links TRBV19 to TRBJ1-5, with D perhaps TRBD1 (6 bases). The CDR3 totals 14 residues. Per the germline V gene, CDR1 is LNHDA and CDR2 is SQIVND (reference sequence). V was clipped by 7 bases and J by 4 bases, with 14 bases between them. The CDR3 reads CASTPYGQNQPQHF. The CDR3 DNA sequence: TGTGCCAGTACCCCATATGGACAGAATCAGCCCCAGCATTTT.

DNA for the CDR3: TGTGCCAGCAGCTTTTACAGGGGACACAATGAGCAGTACTTC. This translates into CASSFYRGHNEQYF. The V and J genes are TRBV5-5 and TRBJ2-5; 7 bases align to TRBD1. CDR1 SGHKS and CDR2 YYEKEE come from the germline V gene (reference sequence). V was clipped by 2 bases and J by 11 bases; unmatched bases: 12. The CDR3 runs 14 residues.

This CDR3 reads CASRESGRGVYGYTF. The CDR3 nucleotides are TGTGCCAGCAGGGAAAGCGGCAGGGGTGTCTATGGCTACACCTTC. This chain links TRBV28 with TRBJ1-2, with TRBD1 as a possible D gene (6 bases). Germline CDR1 is MDHEN and CDR2 is SYDVKM. Between the trimmed V and J ends, which lost 6 bases and 4 bases, there was a span of 18 bases. This CDR3 contains 15 residues.

This clonotype was counted many times. The chain couples TRBV12-3 or TRBV12-4 to TRBJ2-1; 14 bases line up with TRBD2. The CDR3 spans 18 residues. J lost 2 bases, V lost 6 bases, and 9 bases had no gene match. CDR3 protein: CASSRPTSGGAPYNEQFF. Here the CDR3 DNA reads TGTGCCAGCAGCCGCCCGACTAGCGGGGGGGCCCCCTACAATGAGCAGTTCTTC.

This chain joins TRBV6-6 and TRBJ1-3; D gene ambiguous. Germline loops: CDR1 MNHNY, CDR2 SVGAGI (reference sequence). CDR3 size: 16 residues. Trimming took 4 bases from V and 4 from J, leaving 17 bases between them. CDR3 in DNA: TGTGCCAGCAGTTTGGCCGCTCCCCGGTCAGGAAACACCATATATTTT. Amino acids: CASSLAAPRSGNTIYF.